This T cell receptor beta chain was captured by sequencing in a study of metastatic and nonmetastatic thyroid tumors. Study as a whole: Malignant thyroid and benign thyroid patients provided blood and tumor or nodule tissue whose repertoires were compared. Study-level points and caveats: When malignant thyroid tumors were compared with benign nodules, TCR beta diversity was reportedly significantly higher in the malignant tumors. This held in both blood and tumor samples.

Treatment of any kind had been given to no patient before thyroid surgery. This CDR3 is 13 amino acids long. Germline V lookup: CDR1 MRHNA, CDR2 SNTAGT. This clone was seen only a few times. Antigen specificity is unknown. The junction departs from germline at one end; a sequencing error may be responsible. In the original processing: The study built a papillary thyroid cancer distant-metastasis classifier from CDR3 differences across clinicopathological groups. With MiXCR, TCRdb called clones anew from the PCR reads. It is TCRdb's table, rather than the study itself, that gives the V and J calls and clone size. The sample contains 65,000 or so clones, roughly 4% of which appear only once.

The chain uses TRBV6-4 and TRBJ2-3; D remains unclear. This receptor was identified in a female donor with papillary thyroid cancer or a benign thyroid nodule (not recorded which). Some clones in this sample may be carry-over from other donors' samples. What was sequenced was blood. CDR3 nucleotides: TGTGCCAGTAGTGTGGGATATCGGAATACGCAGTATTTT. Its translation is CASSVGYRNTQYF.